The rows below give T cell receptor beta chains drawn from one sample of a study of T cells after yellow fever vaccination. TCRdb passed the 5' RACE reads through MiXCR, listing each CDR3 protein once. The repertoire consists of some 560,000 distinct CDR3 sequences, with approximately 21% occurring once and the leading ten covering around an eighth. The sequenced sample was PBMCs, obtained 15 days after the yellow fever booster vaccination. Receptor source: a man aged 25-45 years who received the YFV17D yellow fever vaccine. CDR3s include the opening cysteine and the closing phenylalanine or tryptophan.

j_gene: TRBJ2-2
v_gene: TRBV4-3
CDR3aa: CASSPLGGFGTGELFF

j_gene: TRBJ2-3
v_gene: TRBV7-6
CDR3aa: CASSLAGQRTDTQYF

j_gene: TRBJ2-7
v_gene: TRBV24-1
CDR3aa: CATSEAGTGPREQYF

j_gene: TRBJ2-3
v_gene: TRBV7-2
CDR3aa: CASSFVWGGTDTQYF

j_gene: TRBJ1-6
v_gene: TRBV6-5
CDR3aa: CASGGSYNSPLHF

j_gene: TRBJ2-7
v_gene: TRBV29-1
CDR3aa: CSVEQGVGYEQYF

j_gene: TRBJ2-7
v_gene: TRBV10-3
CDR3aa: CAITSGIPEYEQYF

j_gene: TRBJ2-2
v_gene: TRBV20-1
CDR3aa: CSAGTSGDPLDTGELFF

j_gene: TRBJ2-5
v_gene: TRBV4-3
CDR3aa: CASSKGGADHETQYF

j_gene: TRBJ2-3
v_gene: TRBV9
CDR3aa: CASSVDARGAGTDTQYF

j_gene: TRBJ2-2
v_gene: TRBV28
CDR3aa: CASSLRGQGGGELFF